The T cell receptor beta chain under discussion was sequenced for a study of T-cell reconstitution after alpha-beta-depleted transplantation in children. Findings of the study overall: At around two months after transplant, the alpha-beta T cells were reportedly derived from several hundred expanded clones that came from non-depleted graft cells. High day-60 TCRbeta diversity in some patients came from surviving recipient T cells and thymic progenitors. Most T-cell counts and diversity one year after the transplant came from T cells that were newly produced.

This clonotype was observed at least ten times. What it binds is unknown. This CDR3 spans 16 amino acids. Germline V gives CDR1 MGHRA, CDR2 YSYEKL. Trimming cost V 0 bases and J 6 bases; bases outside gene matches: 5. It was with unique molecular identifiers that the TCRbeta library was prepared. TCRdb recomputed calls from the PCR reads with MiXCR, one row per CDR3 protein. The profile covers 200,000 to 300,000 distinct CDR3 sequences, with roughly a quarter appearing a single time and around 4.8% taken by the ten largest. This sequence originates from a female patient aged 2-10 years who had a stem cell transplant for congenital amegakaryocytic thrombocytopenia, so the T cells may come from the graft donor. The starting material was PBMCs, mostly from graft donor cells, obtained 360 days after TCRalphabeta/CD19-depleted stem cell transplant. This chain connects TRBV4-1 to TRBJ2-1; 10 nucleotides agree with TRBD2. This CDR3 is CASSQDRGLAVNEQFF. The CDR3 DNA reads as TGCGCCAGCAGCCAAGACCGCGGACTAGCGGTCAATGAGCAGTTCTTC.